This T cell receptor (beta chain) was sequenced during a study of blood T cell repertoires in COVID-19. Germline CDR1 and CDR2: SGHVS and FNYEAQ. The ends lost 1 base at V and 5 bases at J; junction bases unmatched: 7. The CDR3 loop spans 16 amino acids. Method: immunoSEQ multiplex PCR; TCRdb's copy keeps in-frame clones and lacks some. This sample yields under 250,000 clones, of which over 70% are seen a single time; more than 6.5% belongs to the top ten. This clone was counted between two and nine times. Sequenced sample: peripheral blood. The chain employs TRBV7-6 and TRBJ2-5; 10 bases align to TRBD2. This sequence was found in a man in his forties with active or convalescent COVID-19. The CDR3 sequence is CASSLDRTSGWETQYF. CDR3 nucleotide sequence: TGTGCCAGCAGCTTAGATCGGACTAGCGGTTGGGAGACCCAGTACTTC.